The sequence of this TCR beta chain was determined in a study of early T cells in non-severe SARS-CoV-2 infection. In the study overall: Sequenced material consisted of bulk RNA (from unsorted whole blood), and chains were unpaired.

At least ten counts were recorded for this clonotype. The antigen remains undetermined. Study-level results: Matching with VDJdb favored anti-spike CD8 responses (missing private and CD4 specificities).

Unique molecular identifiers (one per individual cDNA molecule) were attached. TCRdb re-analysed the 5' RACE reads in MiXCR, keeping a single row per CDR3 protein. Among 20,000 to 25,000 distinct CDR3 sequences listed, about 5.2% were seen once. This clonotype was sampled from an adult who was a healthcare worker with PCR-confirmed SARS-CoV-2 infection or an uninfected control (not recorded which). Sequencing was carried out using whole blood.

In DNA, the CDR3 is TGTGCCAGCAGTCCTTTAGCAACTCGTCAAGAGACCCAGTACTTC. This codes for CASSPLATRQETQYF. The chain uses TRBV12-3 or TRBV12-4 and TRBJ2-5; no clear D gene. The CDR3 runs 15 residues. Trimming pared 5 bases from V and 2 bases from J, leaving 15 bases between.